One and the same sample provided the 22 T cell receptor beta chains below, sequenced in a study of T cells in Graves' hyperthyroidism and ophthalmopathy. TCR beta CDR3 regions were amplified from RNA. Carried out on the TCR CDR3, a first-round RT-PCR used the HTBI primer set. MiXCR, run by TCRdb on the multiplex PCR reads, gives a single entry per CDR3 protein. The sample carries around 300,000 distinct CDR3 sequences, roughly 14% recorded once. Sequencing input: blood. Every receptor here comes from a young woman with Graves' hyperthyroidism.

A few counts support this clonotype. CDR3 loop: CASSYSGLENEQFF. CDR3 nucleotide sequence: TGTGCCAGCAGCTACTCTGGACTAGAAAATGAGCAGTTCTTC. The genes are TRBV11-2 and TRBJ2-1; 7 bases fit TRBD2. Per germline, CDR1 SGHAT and CDR2 FQNNGV. V dropped 4 bases and J dropped 7; count of bases not matched to a gene: 7. The CDR3 covers 14 residues.

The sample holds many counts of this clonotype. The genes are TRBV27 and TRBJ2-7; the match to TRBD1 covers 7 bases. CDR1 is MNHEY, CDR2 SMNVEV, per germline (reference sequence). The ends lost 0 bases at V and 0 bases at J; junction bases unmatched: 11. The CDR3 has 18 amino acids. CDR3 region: CASSLSRQGQTSSYEQYF. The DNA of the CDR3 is TGTGCCAGCAGTTTATCGCGACAGGGCCAAACATCCTCCTACGAGCAGTACTTC.

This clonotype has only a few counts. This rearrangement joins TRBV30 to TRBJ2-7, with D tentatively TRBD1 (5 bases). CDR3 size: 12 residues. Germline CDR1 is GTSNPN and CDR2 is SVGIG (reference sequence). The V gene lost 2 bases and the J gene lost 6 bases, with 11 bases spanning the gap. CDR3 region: CAWSILQGEQYF. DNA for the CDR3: TGTGCCTGGAGTATCCTCCAGGGCGAGCAGTACTTC.

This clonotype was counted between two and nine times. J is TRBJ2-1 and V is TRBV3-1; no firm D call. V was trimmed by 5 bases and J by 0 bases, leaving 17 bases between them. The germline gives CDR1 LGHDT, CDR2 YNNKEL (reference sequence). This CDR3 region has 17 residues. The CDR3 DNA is TGTGCCAGCAGCTGGTCGGTCCTCGTAACCTCCTACAATGAGCAGTTCTTC. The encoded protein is CASSWSVLVTSYNEQFF.

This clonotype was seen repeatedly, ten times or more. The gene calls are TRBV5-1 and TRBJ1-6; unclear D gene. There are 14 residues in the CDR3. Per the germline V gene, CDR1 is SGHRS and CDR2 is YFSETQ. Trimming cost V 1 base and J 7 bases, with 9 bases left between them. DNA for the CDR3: TGCGCCAGCAGCTTGAGGGAAGGCAATTCACCCCTCCACTTT. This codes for CASSLREGNSPLHF.

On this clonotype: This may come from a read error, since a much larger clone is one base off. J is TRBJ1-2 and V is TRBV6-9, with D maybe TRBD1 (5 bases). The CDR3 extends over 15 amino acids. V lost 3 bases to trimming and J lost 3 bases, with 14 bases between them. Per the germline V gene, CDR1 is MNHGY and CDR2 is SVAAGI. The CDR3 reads CASSYPNQGDYGYTF. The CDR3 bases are TGTGCCAGCAGTTACCCCAATCAGGGTGACTATGGCTACACCTTC.

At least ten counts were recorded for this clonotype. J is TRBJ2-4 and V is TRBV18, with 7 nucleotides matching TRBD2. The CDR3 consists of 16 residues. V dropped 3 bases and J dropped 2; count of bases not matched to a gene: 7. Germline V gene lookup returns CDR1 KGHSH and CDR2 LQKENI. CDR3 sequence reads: CASSPGGAGTKNIQYF. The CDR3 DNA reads TGTGCCAGCTCACCTGGAGGAGCGGGGACCAAAAACATTCAGTACTTC.

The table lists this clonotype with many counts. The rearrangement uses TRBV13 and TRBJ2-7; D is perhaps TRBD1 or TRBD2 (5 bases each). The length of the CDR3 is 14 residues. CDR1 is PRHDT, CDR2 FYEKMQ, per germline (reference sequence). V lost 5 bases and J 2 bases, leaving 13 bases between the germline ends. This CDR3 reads CASSRGDGAYEQYF. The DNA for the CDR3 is TGTGCCAGCAGCCGAGGGGACGGAGCCTACGAGCAGTACTTC.

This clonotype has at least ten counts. The CDR3 here is CASSLEVPPQHEQFF. CDR3 DNA: TGTGCCAGCAGCTTAGAGGTTCCTCCACAGCATGAGCAGTTCTTC. V and J are TRBV11-2 and TRBJ2-1; D not resolved. Trimming cost V 0 bases and J 8 bases, with 14 bases left between them. The CDR3 runs to 15 residues. CDR1 SGHAT and CDR2 FQNNGV come from the germline V gene.

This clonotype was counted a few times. The CDR3 sequence is CATSISGRNEQFF. CDR3 coding DNA: TGTGCCACCTCAATTAGCGGGCGAAATGAGCAGTTCTTC. The rearrangement links TRBV10-3 to TRBJ2-1; 7 bases align to TRBD2. This CDR3 has 13 residues. The germline V gene encodes CDR1 ENHRY and CDR2 SYGVKD. With V trimmed by 10 bases and J by 7 bases, 10 bases remained unmatched.

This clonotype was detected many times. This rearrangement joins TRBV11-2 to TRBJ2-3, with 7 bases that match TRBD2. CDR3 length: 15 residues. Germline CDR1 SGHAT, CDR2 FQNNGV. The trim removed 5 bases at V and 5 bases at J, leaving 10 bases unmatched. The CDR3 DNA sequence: TGTGCCAGCAGCCTGGGACTACACACAGGAGATACGCAGTATTTT. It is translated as CASSLGLHTGDTQYF.

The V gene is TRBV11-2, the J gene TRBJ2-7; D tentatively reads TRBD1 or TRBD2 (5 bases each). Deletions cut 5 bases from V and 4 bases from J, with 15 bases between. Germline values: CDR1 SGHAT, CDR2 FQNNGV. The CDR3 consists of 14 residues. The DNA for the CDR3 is TGTGCCAGCAGCCCCCTGGGGGTTTCGTACGAGCAGTACTTC. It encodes CASSPLGVSYEQYF.

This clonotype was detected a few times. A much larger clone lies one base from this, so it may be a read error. The DNA of the CDR3 is TGTGCCACCACCCCAGCGCCGTCCAACTATGGCTACACCTTC. This codes for CATTPAPSNYGYTF. The rearrangement joins TRBV6-1 to TRBJ1-2; D is undetermined. The V gene lost 10 bases and the J gene lost 2 bases, with 17 bases spanning the gap. This CDR3 has 14 amino acids. Germline loops: CDR1 MNHNS, CDR2 SASEGT.

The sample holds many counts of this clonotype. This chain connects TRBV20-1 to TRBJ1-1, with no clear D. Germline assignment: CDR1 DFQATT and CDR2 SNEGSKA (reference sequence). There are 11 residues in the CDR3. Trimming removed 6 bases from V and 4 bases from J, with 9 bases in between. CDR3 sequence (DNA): TGCAGTGCCCTCTTAAGCACTGAAGCTTTCTTT. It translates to CSALLSTEAFF.

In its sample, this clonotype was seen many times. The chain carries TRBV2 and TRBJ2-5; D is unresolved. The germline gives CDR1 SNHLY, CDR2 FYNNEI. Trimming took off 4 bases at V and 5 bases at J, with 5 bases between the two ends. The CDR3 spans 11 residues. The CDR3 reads CASSADETQYF. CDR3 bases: TGTGCCAGCAGTGCAGACGAGACCCAGTACTTC. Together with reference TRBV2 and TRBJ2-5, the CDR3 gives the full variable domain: EPEVTQTPSHQVTQMGQEVILRCVPISNHLYFYWYRQILGQKVEFLVSFYNNEISEKSEIFDDQFSVERPDGSNFTLKIRSTKLEDSAMYFCASSADETQYFGPGTRLLVL.

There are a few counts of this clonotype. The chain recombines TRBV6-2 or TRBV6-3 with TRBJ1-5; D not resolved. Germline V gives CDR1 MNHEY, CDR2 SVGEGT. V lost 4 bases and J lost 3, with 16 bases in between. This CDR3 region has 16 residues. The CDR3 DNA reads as TGTGCCAGCAGTTTCGCACCTGGACGGTACAATCAGCCCCAGCATTTT. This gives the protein CASSFAPGRYNQPQHF.

CDR3: CASSSLADTQYF. CDR3 bases: TGCGCCAGCAGCTCACTAGCAGATACGCAGTATTTT. The chain has TRBV5-1 and TRBJ2-3; TRBD2 might be the D (5 bases). This CDR3 is 12 amino acids long. V was clipped by 3 bases and J by 4 bases, with 6 bases between them. Germline V CDR1 and CDR2: SGHRS, YFSETQ.

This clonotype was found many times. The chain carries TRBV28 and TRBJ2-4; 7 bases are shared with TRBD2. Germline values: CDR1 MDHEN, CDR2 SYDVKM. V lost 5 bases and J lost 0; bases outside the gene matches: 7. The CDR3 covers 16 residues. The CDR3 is CASSPRGSLAKNIQYF. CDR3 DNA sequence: TGTGCCAGCAGTCCGCGGGGGTCGTTAGCCAAAAACATTCAGTACTTC.

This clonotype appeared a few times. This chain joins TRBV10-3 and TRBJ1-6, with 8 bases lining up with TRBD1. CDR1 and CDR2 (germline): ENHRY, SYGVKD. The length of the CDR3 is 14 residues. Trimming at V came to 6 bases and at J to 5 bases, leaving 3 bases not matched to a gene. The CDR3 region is CAIRPTGDNSPLHF. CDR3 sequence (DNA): TGTGCCATCAGACCGACAGGGGATAATTCACCCCTCCACTTT.

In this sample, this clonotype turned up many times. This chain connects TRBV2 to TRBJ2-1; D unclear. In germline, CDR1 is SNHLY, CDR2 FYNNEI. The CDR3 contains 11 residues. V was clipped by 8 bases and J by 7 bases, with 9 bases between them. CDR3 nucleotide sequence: TGTGCCAGCGACCTAGGGAATGAGCAGTTCTTC. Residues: CASDLGNEQFF. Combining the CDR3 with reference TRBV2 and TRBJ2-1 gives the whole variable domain EPEVTQTPSHQVTQMGQEVILRCVPISNHLYFYWYRQILGQKVEFLVSFYNNEISEKSEIFDDQFSVERPDGSNFTLKIRSTKLEDSAMYFCASDLGNEQFFGPGTRLTVL.

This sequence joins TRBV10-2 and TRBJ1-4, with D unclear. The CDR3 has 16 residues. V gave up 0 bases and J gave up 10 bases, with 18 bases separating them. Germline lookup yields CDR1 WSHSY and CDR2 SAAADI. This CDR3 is CASSESISATPVKLFF. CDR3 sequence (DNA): TGCGCCAGCAGTGAGTCGATTTCGGCGACGCCCGTAAAACTGTTTTTT.

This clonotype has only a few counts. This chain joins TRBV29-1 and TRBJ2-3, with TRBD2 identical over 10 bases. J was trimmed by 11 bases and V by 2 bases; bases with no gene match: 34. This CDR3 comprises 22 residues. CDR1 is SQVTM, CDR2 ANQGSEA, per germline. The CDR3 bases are TGCAGCGTTGAACCCTTCCGACTAGCGGGCCTGCAATTCGATCTCCCGGCGGGTTGGCAGTATTTT. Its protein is CSVEPFRLAGLQFDLPAGWQYF.